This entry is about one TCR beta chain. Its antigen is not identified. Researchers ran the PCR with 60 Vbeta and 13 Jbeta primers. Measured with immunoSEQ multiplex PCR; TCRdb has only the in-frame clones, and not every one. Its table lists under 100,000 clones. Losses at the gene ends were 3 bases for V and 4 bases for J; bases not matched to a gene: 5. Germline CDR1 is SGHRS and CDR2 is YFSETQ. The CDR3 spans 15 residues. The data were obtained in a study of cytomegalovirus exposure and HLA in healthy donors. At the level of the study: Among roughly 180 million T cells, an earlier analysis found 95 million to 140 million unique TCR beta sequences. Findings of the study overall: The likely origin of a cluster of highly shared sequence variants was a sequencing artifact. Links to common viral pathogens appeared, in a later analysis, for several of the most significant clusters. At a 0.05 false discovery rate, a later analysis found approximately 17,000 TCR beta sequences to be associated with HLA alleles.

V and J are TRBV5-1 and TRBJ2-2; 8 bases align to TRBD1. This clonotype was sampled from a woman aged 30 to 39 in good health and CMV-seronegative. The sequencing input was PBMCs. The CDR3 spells CASSSGGGGTGELFF. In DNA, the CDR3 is TGCGCCAGCAGCTCAGGGGGCGGCGGCACCGGGGAGCTGTTTTTT.